The next 10 T cell receptor beta chains were all read from a single sample in a study of cytomegalovirus exposure and HLA in healthy donors. The PCR employed 60 Vbeta primers together with 13 Jbeta primers. The method was immunoSEQ multiplex PCR; TCRdb's version includes in-frame clones alone and lacks a portion of them. The sample lists more than 250,000 clones; over 85% were seen once. Sequencing was performed on PBMCs. These receptors originate from a woman aged 18-29 years in good health and CMV-seronegative.

About this clone itself: A junction boundary mismatches the germline segment, possibly from a read error. V usage is TRBV19 and J usage is TRBJ1-2, with D perhaps matching TRBD1 (6 bases). The CDR3 is 14 amino acids. The germline V gene encodes CDR1 LNHDA and CDR2 SQIVND (reference sequence). CDR3 protein: CVSSIEWTDYGYTF. The CDR3 DNA sequence: TGTGTCAGTAGTATTGAATGGACAGACTATGGCTACACCTTC.

The gene calls are TRBV6-1 and TRBJ1-2, with D unresolved. The CDR3 contains 16 residues. Germline V CDR1 and CDR2: MNHNS, SASEGT. V dropped 2 bases and J dropped 4 bases, with 17 bases sitting between them. The CDR3 DNA reads as TGTGCCAGCAGTGAAACCTACAGCCGTCCCCTCTATGGCTACACCTTC. Its protein is CASSETYSRPLYGYTF.

This rearrangement joins TRBV2 to TRBJ1-5; D not resolved. Germline CDR1 reads SNHLY; CDR2 reads FYNNEI. V lost 3 bases and J lost 8, with 5 bases in between. This CDR3 contains 11 residues. The CDR3 sequence: CASSEPEPQHF. The CDR3 region has the DNA TGTGCCAGCAGTGAGCCGGAGCCCCAGCATTTT.

This clone was recorded only once. The chain joins TRBV18 to TRBJ2-2; D ambiguous. The V end was cut by 0 bases, the J end by 1 base, with 15 bases between. The CDR3 is made up of 18 amino acids. CDR1 KGHSH and CDR2 LQKENI come from the germline V gene. CDR3 in amino acids: CASSPPRTSPGNTGELFF. CDR3 coding DNA: TGTGCCAGCTCACCACCGCGAACGTCCCCAGGGAACACCGGGGAGCTGTTTTTT.

The chain links TRBV27 to TRBJ1-1, with D hard to call. With 9 bases removed from V and 1 base from J, the gap between germline ends came to 18 bases. The CDR3 has 15 residues. Per germline, CDR1 MNHEY and CDR2 SMNVEV (reference sequence). CDR3 residues: CASRLAGLKNTEAFF. The CDR3 nucleotides read TGTGCCAGTAGGCTCGCGGGCCTAAAGAACACTGAAGCTTTCTTT.

J is TRBJ2-2 and V is TRBV7-9; 11 bases fit TRBD1. Unmatched junction bases numbered 7, after V lost 5 bases and J lost 5 bases. The germline V gene encodes CDR1 SEHNR and CDR2 FQNEAQ (reference sequence). This CDR3 has 16 residues. The CDR3 here is CASSPGQGAWTGELFF. CDR3 in DNA: TGTGCCAGCAGCCCCGGACAGGGGGCATGGACCGGGGAGCTGTTTTTT. Together with reference TRBV7-9 and TRBJ2-2, the CDR3 gives the full variable domain: DTGVSQNPRHKITKRGQNVTFRCDPISEHNRLYWYRQTLGQGPEFLTYFQNEAQLEKSRLLSDRFSAERPKGSFSTLEIQRTEQGDSAMYLCASSPGQGAWTGELFFGEGSRLTVL.

The CDR3 DNA follows: TGTGCCAGCAGCTTAGATCTCGGAGGGGGGGCGAAAAGCTATGGCTACACCTTC. It yields the protein CASSLDLGGGAKSYGYTF. The V call is TRBV11-2, the J call TRBJ1-2, with a possible D match to TRBD1 (6 bases). Trimming removed 0 bases from V and 4 bases from J, with 21 bases in between. The CDR3 has 18 amino acids. Germline CDR1 reads SGHAT; CDR2 reads FQNNGV.

The chain recombines TRBV11-1 with TRBJ1-1, with TRBD1 matching 9 bases. Per germline, CDR1 SGHAT and CDR2 FQDESV (reference sequence). This CDR3 spans 15 amino acids. Unmatched junction bases numbered 5, after V lost 2 bases and J lost 4 bases. The CDR3 DNA follows: TGTGCCAGCAGCTTATCCGGGACAGGGACCACTGAAGCTTTCTTT. Translation gives CASSLSGTGTTEAFF.

This clone was seen a handful of times. This chain connects TRBV19 to TRBJ2-1; 8 nucleotides match TRBD2. The CDR3 totals 16 residues. The V and J ends lost 1 base and 6 bases, in that order; junction bases with no gene match: 8. Per germline, CDR1 LNHDA and CDR2 SQIVND (reference sequence). This CDR3 is CASSIGSVGGGNEQFF. The CDR3 nucleotides are TGTGCCAGTAGTATAGGAAGCGTCGGGGGGGGCAATGAGCAGTTCTTC. The full variable domain, its missing parts supplied by reference TRBV19 and TRBJ2-1, is DGGITQSPKYLFRKEGQNVTLSCEQNLNHDAMYWYRQDPGQGLRLIYYSQIVNDFQKGDIAEGYSVSREKKESFPLTVTSAQKNPTAFYLCASSIGSVGGGNEQFFGPGTRLTVL.

V is TRBV27 and J is TRBJ2-1, with a weak D call TRBD1 (7 bases). Germline V gives CDR1 MNHEY, CDR2 SMNVEV (reference sequence). The V gene lost 5 bases and the J gene lost 0 bases, with 14 bases spanning the gap. This CDR3 region has 16 residues. CDR3 region: CASSNDRDFSYNEQFF. The DNA of the CDR3 is TGTGCCAGCAGTAATGACAGGGACTTCTCCTACAATGAGCAGTTCTTC.